The T cell receptor (beta chain) described here comes from a study of T cell changes during pregnancy in multiple sclerosis. Measured with immunoSEQ multiplex PCR; TCRdb has only the in-frame clones, and not every one. Of some 22,000 clones listed, more than 85% are singletons. Germline CDR1 is MNHEY and CDR2 is SVGAGI. This CDR3 comprises 12 residues. A note on this clone: Its ends do not fully match the called genes, so a read error is possible.

The TCR was taken from a female donor in good health, enrolled as a control in a pregnancy study. This specimen was CD4+ T cells from peripheral blood mononuclear cells, taken in the second trimester of pregnancy. The V call is TRBV6-5, the J call TRBJ1-1; 7 positions match TRBD1. The DNA of the CDR3 is TGTGCCAGCAGCCGAGGGGGGTCAGGGGGATTGTTT. It encodes CASSRGGSGGLF.